These 4 T cell receptor beta chains were all obtained from the same sample, sequenced in a study of T cell responses to AZD1222 COVID-19 vaccine. Assay: immunoSEQ multiplex PCR; the TCRdb copy retains only in-frame clones and omits some. The table shows over 80,000 clones, with roughly nine tenths occurring only once. Here the sequenced sample was peripheral blood, taken on day 0 of AZD1222 vaccination. The receptors derive from an adult in good health.

V and J are TRBV6-5 and TRBJ1-2; 7 bases agree with TRBD1. V was clipped by 5 bases and J by 8 bases; unmatched bases: 8. This CDR3 contains 13 residues. CDR1 and CDR2 (germline): MNHEY, SVGAGI. CDR3 amino acids: CASSNPTGEGYTF. Written as DNA, the CDR3 is TGTGCCAGCAGTAACCCCACAGGGGAAGGCTACACCTTC.

The chain uses TRBV21-1 and TRBJ2-7; TRBD1 is the table's D call and was not checked against the DNA. TRBV21-1 is classified as a pseudogene. CDR3 length: 11 amino acids. The CDR3 DNA sequence: TGTGCCAGCAGCAACAGATACGAGCAGTACTTC. Protein sequence: CASSNRYEQYF.

The sample holds one count of this clone. This chain links TRBV18 with TRBJ1-4; 7 nucleotides line up with TRBD1. The trim removed 6 bases at V and 3 bases at J, leaving 13 bases unmatched. CDR3 length equals 17 residues. In germline, CDR1 is KGHSH, CDR2 LQKENI. The CDR3 is CASSQMFVGTANEKLFF. CDR3 nucleotides: TGTGCCAGCTCGCAAATGTTCGTTGGGACAGCTAATGAAAAACTGTTTTTT.

This clone was seen a single time. The rearrangement links TRBV24-1 to TRBJ2-7; D may be TRBD1 (6 bases). This CDR3 contains 15 residues. The V end lost 0 bases, the J end lost 0 bases, and 8 bases lay between the germline ends. The germline V gene encodes CDR1 KGHDR and CDR2 SFDVKD. In DNA form, the CDR3 reads TGTGCCACCAGTGATTTGTCGGACAGCTCCTACGAGCAGTACTTC. Encoded protein: CATSDLSDSSYEQYF.